This passage covers 4 T cell receptor beta chains from one sample sequenced in a study of vaccination and CD4 T cells after COVID-19. These receptors have no identified antigens. The sample's treatment: roughly 10-day PBMC culture with coronavirus spike peptide pools or control peptides (ViraFEST assay). The assay that was used to sequence DNA from cultured CD4+ T cells was the Oncomine TCR Beta short-read assay. One entry per CDR3 protein, called by TCRdb with MiXCR from the PCR reads. The table lists about 6,800 distinct CDR3 sequences, roughly 76% of them singletons, with over 15% in the top ten. The material sequenced was CD4+ T cells from blood, cultured in vitro. These receptors were collected from a human donor who had recovered from COVID-19.

This CDR3 is CASYRLAGTPGANVLTF. CDR3 in DNA: TGTGCCAGCTACAGACTAGCGGGAACCCCTGGGGCCAACGTCCTGACTTTC. The rearrangement joins TRBV6-1 to TRBJ2-6, with 11 positions matching TRBD2. Germline V gives CDR1 MNHNS, CDR2 SASEGT. CDR3 size: 17 residues. V gave up 8 bases and J gave up 2 bases; unmatched junction bases: 8.

J is TRBJ2-1 and V is TRBV7-2; 9 nucleotides agree with TRBD2. The V and J ends lost 3 bases and 3 bases, in that order; junction bases with no gene match: 6. Germline lookup yields CDR1 SGHTA and CDR2 FQGNSA. CDR3 length: 16 amino acids. The CDR3 nucleotides are TGTGCCAGCAGCTTTTTCGGCGGGAGGGGCTACAATGAGCAGTTCTTC. Its translation: CASSFFGGRGYNEQFF.

This chain connects TRBV12-3 or TRBV12-4 to TRBJ2-5; no definite D call. The V and J ends lost 7 bases and 5 bases respectively, with 14 bases between them. CDR3 length: 13 residues. The CDR3 protein is CASTLFKGETQYF. CDR3 DNA: TGTGCCAGCACCCTCTTTAAAGGGGAGACCCAGTACTTC.

This clonotype has just one count. The CDR3 loop is CSASRGSTYTGELFF. CDR3 nucleotide sequence: TGCAGTGCTAGTAGGGGGAGTACGTATACCGGGGAGCTGTTTTTT. The rearrangement links TRBV20-1 to TRBJ2-2; possibly TRBD1 for D (6 bases). CDR1 and CDR2 (germline): DFQATT, SNEGSKA (reference sequence). The CDR3 sequence is 15 residues long. The V end lost 3 bases, the J end lost 5 bases, and 16 bases lay between the germline ends.